These 26 T cell receptor beta chains came from one sample sequenced in a study of PD-1 blockade in classical Hodgkin lymphoma. Measured with immunoSEQ multiplex PCR; TCRdb has only the in-frame clones, and not every one. The sample records 15,000 to 20,000 clones, approximately 81% being singletons. This sample's time point: cycle 4 day 1 (C4D1), after five to seven weeks of nivolumab. Brentuximab vedotin exposure varied among the patients, all of whom had relapsed after autologous stem cell transplantation. Thawed PBMCs were the source of CD4+ T cells, purified by magnetic negative selection. Sequencing used CD4+ T cells from blood, obtained before the fourth cycle of nivolumab. The source is a human donor with classical Hodgkin lymphoma.

This chain links TRBV27 with TRBJ2-3; 12 bases are shared with TRBD1. Germline V gene sequence: CDR1 MNHEY, CDR2 SMNVEV (reference sequence). J was trimmed by 4 bases and V by 3 bases; bases with no gene match: 5. The CDR3 contains 16 residues. CDR3 residues: CASSFHGTGGPDTQYF. The CDR3 bases are TGTGCCAGCAGTTTTCATGGGACAGGGGGCCCAGATACGCAGTATTTT.

As concerns this clone: The germline gene is not matched at one end of the junction; a read error may be the cause. V and J are TRBV20-1 and TRBJ1-2; D is ambiguous. Germline V gene lookup returns CDR1 DFQATT and CDR2 SNEGSKA (reference sequence). CDR3 length: 11 amino acids. CDR3 nucleotide sequence: TGCAGTGCTAGAGATTTCCCCTCGAAGGCCTTC. Its translation is CSARDFPSKAF.

The chain recombines TRBV6-5 with TRBJ1-2; D is unresolved. Germline V CDR1 and CDR2: MNHEY, SVGAGI. This CDR3 has 15 amino acids. The V end was cut by 0 bases, the J end by 7 bases, with 15 bases between. CDR3 protein: CASSYSPPGPGGYTF. CDR3 sequence (DNA): TGTGCCAGCAGTTACTCTCCGCCAGGACCGGGTGGCTACACCTTC.

This chain's CDR3 is CASSELAGAQIRHGELFF. DNA of the CDR3: TGTGCCAGCAGTGAACTAGCGGGAGCCCAGATAAGACACGGGGAGCTGTTTTTT. V usage is TRBV2 and J usage is TRBJ2-2; TRBD2 matches 10 bases. This CDR3 spans 18 amino acids. V shed 2 bases, J shed 7 bases, and the junction held 13 bases outside the gene matches. CDR1 is SNHLY, CDR2 FYNNEI, per germline.

This rearrangement joins TRBV11-2 to TRBJ2-1; D may be TRBD2 (6 bases). Trimming removed 1 base at V and 15 bases at J, with 16 bases between. The CDR3 loop spans 13 amino acids. Germline CDR1 SGHAT, CDR2 FQNNGV. CDR3 sequence reads: CASSLVSSVGGFF. The DNA for the CDR3 is TGTGCCAGCAGCTTAGTCTCCTCGGTGGGGGGGTTCTTC.

The chain is built from TRBV7-2 and TRBJ2-4, with 7 bases lining up with TRBD2. This CDR3 spans 17 amino acids. The V gene's germline CDR1 is SGHTA and CDR2 FQGNSA. V lost 1 base to trimming and J lost 3 bases; unmatched junction nucleotides: 9. The CDR3 spells CASSLVGGTGGKNIQYF. The CDR3 region has the DNA TGTGCCAGCAGCTTAGTTGGAGGGACGGGAGGCAAAAACATTCAGTACTTC. Full variable domain (outside the CDR3, taken from reference TRBV7-2 and TRBJ2-4): GAGVSQSPSNKVTEKGKDVELRCDPISGHTALYWYRQSLGQGLEFLIYFQGNSAPDKSGLPSDRFSAERTGGSVSTLTIQRTQQEDSAVYLCASSLVGGTGGKNIQYFGAGTRLSVL.

The chain employs TRBV6-5 and TRBJ1-6; maybe TRBD1 (5 bases). Germline values: CDR1 MNHEY, CDR2 SVGAGI. The CDR3 is made up of 15 amino acids. The ends were cut back, 5 bases at V and 9 bases at J, with 17 bases in the middle. CDR3 coding DNA: TGTGCCAGCAGTCCCCTGGGGGGGAAGGGTTCACCCCTCCACTTT. Residues: CASSPLGGKGSPLHF.

The CDR3 reads CASSDGQGRWETQYF. CDR3 sequence (DNA): TGTGCCAGTAGTGATGGACAGGGTAGATGGGAGACCCAGTACTTC. The chain couples TRBV19 to TRBJ2-5; 8 positions match TRBD1. Trimming removed 5 bases from V and 5 bases from J; junction bases left unmatched: 10. The CDR3 has 15 residues. Germline values: CDR1 LNHDA, CDR2 SQIVND (reference sequence).

This chain joins TRBV6-1 and TRBJ2-7; 7 bases line up with TRBD1. Germline assignment: CDR1 MNHNS and CDR2 SASEGT. The CDR3 covers 11 residues. This chain's CDR3 is CASKSGTGETV. The CDR3, as DNA: TGTGCCAGCAAAAGTGGAACAGGGGAAACTGTC.

In this sample, this clone turned up a few times. The rearrangement joins TRBV6-5 to TRBJ1-2; 11 bases are a match to TRBD1. This CDR3 has 14 residues. Germline assignment: CDR1 MNHEY and CDR2 SVGAGI. With 6 bases clipped from V and 0 bases from J, the junction kept 0 bases outside the gene matches. The CDR3 DNA follows: TGTGCCAGCAGGGACAGGGGGCCTAACTATGGCTACACCTTC. It yields the protein CASRDRGPNYGYTF.

This clone was observed a single time. It is unclear where the CDR3 begins or ends on the DNA, so no DNA is shown, and the CDR3 is as TCRdb lists it. The V call is TRBV2, the J call TRBJ1-2; TRBD1 is the table's D call, not checked against the DNA. With termini counted, the CDR3 has 15 amino acids. Germline lookup yields CDR1 SNHLY and CDR2 FYNNEI. The CDR3: CASSTSGGDRDGYTF.

This clone showed up just a few times. The chain links TRBV7-9 to TRBJ2-7; D not resolved. V dropped 1 base and J dropped 12 bases, with 10 bases sitting between them. The CDR3 contains 11 residues. Germline V lookup: CDR1 SEHNR, CDR2 FQNEAQ (reference sequence). In DNA form, the CDR3 reads TGTGCCAGCAGCTTAGGGAATCACCGGTACTTC. Amino acid sequence: CASSLGNHRYF.

This clone was seen a few times. This chain uses TRBV5-4 with TRBJ1-2; D is possibly TRBD1 (6 bases). V dropped 0 bases and J dropped 6 bases, with 15 bases sitting between them. Germline lookup yields CDR1 SGHNT and CDR2 YYREEE (reference sequence). The CDR3 has 15 residues. The CDR3 DNA reads TGTGCCAGCAGCTTGGGCCCGGGGCGACAGGATGGCTACACCTTC. It is translated as CASSLGPGRQDGYTF. The whole variable domain, remainder taken from reference TRBV5-4 and TRBJ1-2, is ETGVTQSPTHLIKTRGQQVTLRCSSQSGHNTVSWYQQALGQGPQFIFQYYREEENGRGNFPPRFSGLQFPNYSSELNVNALELDDSALYLCASSLGPGRQDGYTFGSGTRLTVV.

The chain has TRBV30 and TRBJ2-1; D is ambiguous. V lost 7 bases and J lost 0, with 4 bases in between. There are 11 residues in the CDR3. Germline lookup yields CDR1 GTSNPN and CDR2 SVGIG (reference sequence). CDR3 sequence reads: CASSSYNEQFF. DNA for the CDR3: TGTGCCTCCAGCTCCTACAATGAGCAGTTCTTC.

The rearrangement joins TRBV7-9 to TRBJ2-3, with D uncertain. Trimming shortened V by 4 bases and J by 0 bases, and 14 bases separated the two germline ends. The CDR3 is 16 residues long. Germline assignment: CDR1 SEHNR and CDR2 FQNEAQ (reference sequence). CDR3 sequence: CASSSPWGSSTDTQYF. CDR3 nucleotides: TGTGCCAGCAGCTCCCCATGGGGATCTAGCACAGATACGCAGTATTTT.

V is TRBV6-1 and J is TRBJ2-3; D is unresolved. V was cut by 3 bases and J by 4 bases, with 8 bases left in between. This CDR3 has 13 residues. The germline gives CDR1 MNHNS, CDR2 SASEGT. CDR3 amino acids: CASSELYPDTQYF. CDR3 coding DNA: TGTGCCAGCAGTGAGCTTTACCCAGATACGCAGTATTTT.

The sample holds a few counts of this clone. This rearrangement joins TRBV25-1 to TRBJ2-3; D ambiguous. CDR1 MGHDK and CDR2 SYGVNS come from the germline V gene. The CDR3 runs to 12 residues. V shed 5 bases and J shed 1 base, with 4 bases lying between them. CDR3 sequence reads: CASSQRTDTQYF. In DNA form, the CDR3 reads TGTGCCAGCAGTCAACGCACAGATACGCAGTATTTT. The whole variable domain, remainder taken from reference TRBV25-1 and TRBJ2-3, is EADIYQTPRYLVIGTGKKITLECSQTMGHDKMYWYQQDPGMELHLIHYSYGVNSTEKGDLSSESTVSRIRTEHFPLTLESARPSHTSQYLCASSQRTDTQYFGPGTRLTVL.

The CDR3 coding sequence is TGCGCCAGCAGGGGACTAGCTGATACGCAGTATTTT. Translated: CASRGLADTQYF. V usage is TRBV10-2 and J usage is TRBJ2-3; 9 bases are a match to TRBD2. CDR3 length: 12 amino acids. The ends lost 6 bases at V and 6 bases at J; junction bases unmatched: 1. CDR1 is WSHSY and CDR2 is SAAADI in the germline V gene.

The chain couples TRBV7-2 to TRBJ2-7; 10 bases are a match to TRBD2. Unmatched junction bases numbered 2, after V lost 2 bases and J lost 1 base. Per the germline V gene, CDR1 is SGHTA and CDR2 is FQGNSA. This CDR3 is built from 15 residues. CDR3 sequence reads: CASSLSSGSSYEQYF. The DNA for the CDR3 is TGTGCCAGCAGCTTATCTAGCGGGAGTTCCTACGAGCAGTACTTC. Complete variable domain (other parts from reference TRBV7-2 and TRBJ2-7): GAGVSQSPSNKVTEKGKDVELRCDPISGHTALYWYRQSLGQGLEFLIYFQGNSAPDKSGLPSDRFSAERTGGSVSTLTIQRTQQEDSAVYLCASSLSSGSSYEQYFGPGTRLTVT.

The CDR3 spells CASSPEGAAPEAFF. CDR3 sequence (DNA): TGTGCCAGCTCACCAGAGGGGGCGGCCCCTGAAGCTTTCTTT. This chain links TRBV18 with TRBJ1-1; 7 bases are shared with TRBD1. Germline CDR1 and CDR2: KGHSH and LQKENI. This CDR3 spans 14 amino acids. The V and J ends lost 2 bases and 6 bases, in that order; junction bases with no gene match: 6.

This rearrangement joins TRBV10-2 to TRBJ1-6; the D gene is possibly TRBD1 (5 bases). CDR1 WSHSY and CDR2 SAAADI come from the germline V gene. Trimming pared 2 bases from V and 13 bases from J, leaving 6 bases between. The CDR3 runs 11 residues. The chain's CDR3 is CASSEGGPLHF. The CDR3, as DNA: TGCGCCAGCAGTGAGGGGGGGCCCCTCCACTTT.

This clone showed up just a few times. The rearrangement uses TRBV6-5 and TRBJ2-7, with 9 positions matching TRBD1. Germline CDR1 MNHEY, CDR2 SVGAGI. J gave up 8 bases and V 0 bases, and 2 bases lay outside the gene matches. The CDR3 totals 13 residues. CDR3 amino acids: CASSYSTGGKQYF. The CDR3 nucleotides are TGTGCCAGCAGTTACTCTACAGGGGGCAAGCAGTACTTC.

The V call is TRBV19, the J call TRBJ2-5; D ambiguous. CDR1 is LNHDA and CDR2 is SQIVND in the germline V gene (reference sequence). This CDR3 is built from 15 residues. V lost 3 bases and J lost 3, with 14 bases in between. The CDR3 sequence is CASSMDLVGKETQYF. CDR3 coding DNA: TGTGCCAGTAGTATGGATTTGGTGGGAAAAGAGACCCAGTACTTC. The full variable domain, in which reference TRBV19 and TRBJ2-5 provide the parts outside the CDR3, is DGGITQSPKYLFRKEGQNVTLSCEQNLNHDAMYWYRQDPGQGLRLIYYSQIVNDFQKGDIAEGYSVSREKKESFPLTVTSAQKNPTAFYLCASSMDLVGKETQYFGPGTRLLVL.

In DNA, the CDR3 is TGCGCCAGCAGCCAAGAGGTGGCTAGCGGTACCAATGAGCAGTTCTTC. Translated: CASSQEVASGTNEQFF. The chain recombines TRBV4-1 with TRBJ2-1, with 7 bases aligning to TRBD2. This CDR3 has 16 amino acids. Unmatched junction bases numbered 8, after V lost 0 bases and J lost 6 bases. Per the germline V gene, CDR1 is MGHRA and CDR2 is YSYEKL.

This sequence joins TRBV7-9 and TRBJ1-3; D is uncertain. CDR1 and CDR2 (germline): SEHNR, FQNEAQ (reference sequence). Trimming removed 2 bases at V and 0 bases at J, with 8 bases between. The length of the CDR3 is 15 residues. The CDR3: CASSLSAISGNTIYF. Written as DNA, the CDR3 is TGTGCCAGCAGCTTAAGCGCGATCTCTGGAAACACCATATATTTT. Based on the CDR3 plus reference TRBV7-9 and TRBJ1-3, the full variable domain is DTGVSQNPRHKITKRGQNVTFRCDPISEHNRLYWYRQTLGQGPEFLTYFQNEAQLEKSRLLSDRFSAERPKGSFSTLEIQRTEQGDSAMYLCASSLSAISGNTIYFGEGSWLTVV.

The genes are TRBV4-2 and TRBJ1-3; no clear D. The germline CDR1 and CDR2 sequences are LGHNA and YNFKEQ. The CDR3 length is 15 residues. V lost 0 bases, J lost 2 bases, and 8 bases lay in between. The CDR3, as DNA: TGTGCCAGCAGCCAAGAGATGGCACCTGGAAACACCATATATTTT. This encodes CASSQEMAPGNTIYF.